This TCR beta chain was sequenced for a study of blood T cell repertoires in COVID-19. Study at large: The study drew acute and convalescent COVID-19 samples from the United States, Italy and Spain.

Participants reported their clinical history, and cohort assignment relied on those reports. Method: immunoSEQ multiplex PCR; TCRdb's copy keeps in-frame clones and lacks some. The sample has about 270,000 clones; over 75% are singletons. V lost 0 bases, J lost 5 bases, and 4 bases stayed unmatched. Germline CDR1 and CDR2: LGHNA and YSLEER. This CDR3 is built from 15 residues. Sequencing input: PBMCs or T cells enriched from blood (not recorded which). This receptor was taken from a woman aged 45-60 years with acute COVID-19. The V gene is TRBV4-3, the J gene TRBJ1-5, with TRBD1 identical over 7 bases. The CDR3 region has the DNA TGCGCCAGCAGCCAAGATTTTACAGGGGATCAGCCCCAGCATTTT. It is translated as CASSQDFTGDQPQHF.